This T cell receptor (beta chain) was identified during a study of CD8+ T cells in alopecia areata. Study-wide background: Treatment ran 6 to 18 months, with 6 months of follow-up afterward.

RNA extraction and reverse transcription yielded cDNA as sequencing template. Assay: immunoSEQ multiplex PCR; the TCRdb copy retains only in-frame clones and omits some. The data show approximately 150,000 clones, about 85% seen once. Treatment given: oral pan-JAK inhibitor, 5-10 mg twice daily. Peripheral blood samples and lesional scalp punch biopsies were obtained from alopecia areata patients. Per the germline V gene, CDR1 is GTSNPN and CDR2 is SVGIG (reference sequence). CDR3 length equals 14 residues. Trimming took 6 bases from V and 1 from J, leaving 16 bases between them. The TCR was taken from a human donor with alopecia areata. The genes are TRBV30 and TRBJ2-7, with D possibly matching TRBD2 (7 bases). The sequencing used CD8+ T cells sorted from blood, collected at week 4, from a patient treated with tofacitinib. The CDR3 coding sequence is TGTGCCTGTAGCCGAGAGGGGGGGTCCTACGAGCAGTACTTC. The encoded protein is CACSREGGSYEQYF.